This note documents a single TCR beta chain sequence. Its matching antigen is unknown. V lost 8 bases and J lost 7; bases outside the gene matches: 6. The CDR3 is made up of 12 amino acids. Germline CDR1 and CDR2: LNHDA and SQIVND (reference sequence). Generated by immunoSEQ multiplex PCR, the TCRdb table keeps only in-frame clones and is missing some. This sample carries 150,000 or so clones, 88% of them seen once, and the ten largest clones take over 9%. The data are from a study of radiation and T cells in renal cell carcinoma. Findings and caveats of the study: Pretreatment tumor biopsies were lacking, so baseline clonotypes are unknown. In blood, top tumor clones expanded by 2 weeks, shrinking by 4.

Time point given: blood 4 weeks post-SBRT, at nephrectomy. The treatment denotes: 15 Gy SBRT to primary tumor, nephrectomy 4 weeks later. Nephrectomy followed 15 Gy stereotactic body radiation by 4 weeks. The patient's renal cell carcinoma had clear cell pathology. This chain joins TRBV19 and TRBJ1-2; TRBD1 matches 8 bases. Sequences were derived from blood, sampled from a patient whose treatment included radiotherapy and nephrectomy. The clonotype was recovered from a woman aged 45-60 years with renal cell carcinoma. CDR3 residues: CASGVTGAGYTF. The CDR3 DNA is TGTGCCAGTGGCGTGACAGGGGCTGGCTACACCTTC.